The next 26 T cell receptor beta chains were all read from a single sample in a study of human thymus T cells. Thymus was obtained from resections taken during corrective heart surgery. TCRdb keeps only in-frame clones here, not all; method: immunoSEQ multiplex PCR. This table holds tens of thousands of clones, 90% to 95% found once. The sequencing input was thymus tissue. These receptors were obtained from a girl less than two years old with a congenital heart defect but otherwise immunologically healthy.

The rearrangement joins TRBV28 to TRBJ2-1; TRBD2 aligns across 8 bases. Per the germline V gene, CDR1 is MDHEN and CDR2 is SYDVKM. This CDR3 is built from 17 residues. V was pared by 6 bases and J by 4 bases, with 14 bases of the junction left unmatched. CDR3 sequence (DNA): TGTGCCAGCAGCCCCATGGGGCGGGGGGTCCGATACAATGAGCAGTTCTTC. Its protein is CASSPMGRGVRYNEQFF.

The CDR3 sequence: CASSQAGGPGTGNYEQFF. CDR3 in DNA: TGCGCCAGCAGCCAAGCTGGGGGACCGGGGACAGGGAATTATGAGCAGTTCTTC. V gene TRBV4-1 combines with J gene TRBJ2-1, with 9 bases lining up with TRBD1. The CDR3 runs to 18 residues. With V trimmed by 1 base and J by 8 bases, 15 bases remained unmatched. Germline lookup yields CDR1 MGHRA and CDR2 YSYEKL.

The gene calls are TRBV7-9 and TRBJ2-3; the match to TRBD2 covers 7 bases. This CDR3 spans 14 amino acids. J was trimmed by 4 bases and V by 4 bases; bases with no gene match: 5. Germline CDR1 SEHNR, CDR2 FQNEAQ (reference sequence). The chain's CDR3 is CASSSRGVADTQYF. CDR3 in DNA: TGTGCCAGCAGCTCCCGGGGGGTGGCAGATACGCAGTATTTT.

The J gene is TRBJ1-1, the V gene TRBV19, with D hard to call. Deletions cut 1 base from V and 8 bases from J, with 23 bases between. This CDR3 has 17 residues. The germline gives CDR1 LNHDA, CDR2 SQIVND (reference sequence). The CDR3: CASSIGVFGFSGGEAFF. The CDR3 DNA reads as TGTGCCAGTAGTATAGGGGTTTTCGGTTTCAGTGGTGGAGAAGCTTTCTTT.

This clone has more than one count but fewer than ten. The chain uses TRBV7-6 and TRBJ2-7; 7 bases align to TRBD2. Germline assignment: CDR1 SGHVS and CDR2 FNYEAQ. With V trimmed by 10 bases and J by 4 bases, 13 bases remained unmatched. The CDR3 spans 14 residues. The CDR3 is CATVRLAAPYEQYF. CDR3 coding DNA: TGTGCCACCGTTCGGCTAGCGGCCCCGTACGAGCAGTACTTC. Drawing the rest from reference TRBV7-6 and TRBJ2-7, the complete variable domain is GAGVSQSPRYKVTKRGQDVALRCDPISGHVSLYWYRQALGQGPEFLTYFNYEAQQDKSGLPNDRFSAERPEGSISTLTIQRTEQRDSAMYRCATVRLAAPYEQYFGPGTRLTVT.

The count of this clone is one. The chain links TRBV4-1 to TRBJ1-2; TRBD1 is a possible D gene (5 bases). From germline, CDR1 is MGHRA and CDR2 YSYEKL. V shed 1 base and J shed 2 bases, with 23 bases lying between them. The CDR3 spans 19 residues. The CDR3 DNA is TGCGCCAGCAGCCAAGCCGAGCAAAAGGGGAAATGGAACAACTATGGCTACACCTTC. Its translation is CASSQAEQKGKWNNYGYTF.

This clone showed up just a few times. V usage is TRBV7-6 and J usage is TRBJ1-4; D is possibly TRBD1 (5 bases). Trimming removed 7 bases at V and 8 bases at J, with 14 bases between. CDR3 size: 13 residues. Germline V gene data show CDR1 as SGHVS and CDR2 as FNYEAQ. The CDR3 is CASTSGPTEKLFF. CDR3 DNA sequence: TGTGCCAGCACCTCGGGACCGACAGAAAAACTGTTTTTT.

In the case of this clone: At one end, the junction sequence differs from germline, possibly due to a read error. This chain connects TRBV7-7 to TRBJ2-3, with D perhaps being TRBD1 or TRBD2 (6 bases each). The CDR3 length is 14 residues. In germline, CDR1 is SSHAT, CDR2 FNYEAQ (reference sequence). The DNA of the CDR3 is TGTGCTAGCAGCCCCCATAGGGGGGCGAATACGCAGTATTTT. Its protein product is CASSPHRGANTQYF. The variable domain in full, with the rest retrieved from reference TRBV7-7 and TRBJ2-3, is GAGVSQSPRYKVTKRGQDVTLRCDPISSHATLYWYQQALGQGPEFLTYFNYEAQPDKSGLPSDRFSAERPEGSISTLTIQRTEQRDSAMYRCASSPHRGANTQYFGPGTRLTVL.

This sequence joins TRBV28 and TRBJ1-2; TRBD1 is a possible D gene (6 bases). V lost 2 bases to trimming and J lost 5 bases, with 15 bases between them. Germline V gene data show CDR1 as MDHEN and CDR2 as SYDVKM. The CDR3 loop spans 15 amino acids. CDR3: CASSLVPGVGYGYTF. The DNA of the CDR3 is TGTGCCAGCAGTTTAGTCCCAGGGGTTGGATATGGCTACACCTTC.

This chain uses TRBV29-1 with TRBJ1-1; D might be TRBD1 (5 bases). The V end was cut by 4 bases, the J end by 4 bases, with 13 bases between. The CDR3 has 13 amino acids. Germline V gives CDR1 SQVTM, CDR2 ANQGSEA. The CDR3 is CSVVGRGSTEAFF. CDR3 nucleotide sequence: TGCAGCGTTGTGGGGCGGGGTAGCACTGAAGCTTTCTTT.

The chain joins TRBV5-6 to TRBJ2-4; D not certain. Germline V gene sequence: CDR1 SGHDT, CDR2 YYEEEE. The CDR3 totals 18 residues. V lost 3 bases, J lost 4 bases, and 23 bases lay in between. The CDR3 loop is CASSSRRRPQLTKNIQYF. The CDR3 coding sequence is TGTGCCAGCAGCTCCCGGCGCAGACCGCAACTAACAAAAAACATTCAGTACTTC.

The chain links TRBV21-1 to TRBJ2-7; the D segment call TRBD2 is taken from the table without a DNA check. TRBV21-1 constitutes a pseudogene. The CDR3 loop spans 14 amino acids. In nucleotides, the CDR3 is TGTGCCAGCAGCGCTGGGGGGAGGGATTACGAGCAGTACTTC. Amino acids: CASSAGGRDYEQYF.

The chain joins TRBV15 to TRBJ2-5; a possible D gene is TRBD2 (5 bases). CDR3 length: 15 residues. V lost 0 bases to trimming and J lost 5 bases, with 13 bases between them. The germline V gene has CDR1 LNHNV and CDR2 YYDKDF (reference sequence). This chain's CDR3 is CATSRERVYGETQYF. CDR3 coding DNA: TGTGCCACCAGCAGAGAGAGGGTGTACGGGGAGACCCAGTACTTC.

The chain recombines TRBV6-1 with TRBJ2-7; D might be TRBD1 (7 bases). Trimming cost V 2 bases and J 4 bases, with 18 bases left between them. The length of the CDR3 is 16 residues. The V gene's germline CDR1 is MNHNS and CDR2 SASEGT. The CDR3 nucleotides are TGTGCCAGCAGTGAATCGGAGGGGGCAACCGGATACGAGCAGTACTTC. Amino acids: CASSESEGATGYEQYF.

This clone was observed once. The J gene is TRBJ1-1, the V gene TRBV4-2; no clear D. V lost 0 bases and J lost 0, with 14 bases in between. CDR1 is LGHNA, CDR2 YNFKEQ, per germline. The CDR3 covers 17 residues. The CDR3 sequence: CASSQEATAYLNTEAFF. For the CDR3, the DNA is TGTGCCAGCAGCCAAGAAGCCACAGCTTATTTGAACACTGAAGCTTTCTTT.

This rearrangement joins TRBV9 to TRBJ1-1, with 9 bases matching TRBD1. There are 14 residues in the CDR3. Losses at the gene ends were 5 bases for V and 0 bases for J; bases not matched to a gene: 2. Germline V gene lookup returns CDR1 SGDLS and CDR2 YYNGEE. The CDR3 spells CASRGTGMNTEAFF. The CDR3 DNA is TGTGCCAGCAGGGGGACAGGGATGAACACTGAAGCTTTCTTT.

The chain uses TRBV5-4 and TRBJ1-1; D unresolved. CDR1 is SGHNT and CDR2 is YYREEE in the germline V gene (reference sequence). The CDR3 spans 17 residues. Trimming removed 1 base from V and 1 base from J, with 17 bases in between. CDR3 amino acids: CASSLIAVLVANTEAFF. The DNA of the CDR3 is TGTGCCAGCAGCTTGATTGCGGTACTAGTAGCGAACACTGAAGCTTTCTTT.

This chain links TRBV27 with TRBJ1-2; no firm D call. Germline V gene sequence: CDR1 MNHEY, CDR2 SMNVEV (reference sequence). The V end lost 3 bases, the J end lost 4 bases, and 9 bases lay between the germline ends. The CDR3 length is 13 residues. The chain's CDR3 is CASSFRGSYGYTF. CDR3 DNA: TGTGCCAGCAGTTTTCGAGGTAGCTATGGCTACACCTTC.

The chain is built from TRBV2 and TRBJ2-3, with a weak D call TRBD1 (6 bases). The CDR3 sequence is 15 residues long. V was trimmed by 8 bases and J by 7 bases, leaving 22 bases between them. From germline, CDR1 is SNHLY and CDR2 FYNNEI. The CDR3 spells CASGGQTGLPNTQYF. CDR3 nucleotides: TGTGCCAGCGGTGGACAGACTGGCCTTCCAAATACGCAGTATTTT. The variable domain in full, with the rest retrieved from reference TRBV2 and TRBJ2-3, is EPEVTQTPSHQVTQMGQEVILRCVPISNHLYFYWYRQILGQKVEFLVSFYNNEISEKSEIFDDQFSVERPDGSNFTLKIRSTKLEDSAMYFCASGGQTGLPNTQYFGPGTRLTVL.

The CDR3 here is CASSPGRTGGYTF. Here the CDR3 DNA reads TGTGCCAGCTCACCGGGGCGCACGGGCGGCTACACCTTC. The V gene is TRBV18, the J gene TRBJ1-2, with D perhaps TRBD1 (5 bases). The CDR3 is 13 residues long. Looked up from germline, CDR1 is KGHSH and CDR2 is LQKENI. The germline V and J ends were trimmed by 3 bases and 8 bases, with 13 bases remaining between them.

CDR3 DNA: TGTGCCAGCAGTTACAGGGCACGAGATATCCAAGAGACCCAGTACTTC. Its translation is CASSYRARDIQETQYF. The J gene is TRBJ2-5, the V gene TRBV28, with D maybe TRBD1 (6 bases). V lost 4 bases to trimming and J lost 1 base, with 16 bases between them. CDR1 and CDR2 from the germline V gene are MDHEN and SYDVKM. The CDR3 is 16 amino acids.

V is TRBV7-2 and J is TRBJ2-7; D unresolved. The CDR3 runs to 14 residues. CDR1 SGHTA and CDR2 FQGNSA come from the germline V gene. Trimming left V 1 base short and J 0 bases short, with 7 bases between. CDR3 protein: CASSLGELSYEQYF. DNA of the CDR3: TGTGCCAGCAGCTTAGGAGAACTCTCCTACGAGCAGTACTTC.

J is TRBJ1-1 and V is TRBV11-2, with D unclear. V gave up 1 base and J gave up 7 bases, with 22 bases separating them. Germline CDR1 is SGHAT and CDR2 is FQNNGV. The CDR3 length is 17 residues. Here the CDR3 reads CASSLGGSGSGIIEAFF. CDR3 nucleotides: TGTGCCAGCAGCTTAGGAGGGTCCGGGTCCGGAATTATTGAAGCTTTCTTT.

The chain links TRBV7-9 to TRBJ2-7, with 8 positions matching TRBD1. The CDR3 extends over 15 amino acids. Germline lookup yields CDR1 SEHNR and CDR2 FQNEAQ (reference sequence). V was pared by 1 base and J by 0 bases, with 2 bases of the junction left unmatched. The CDR3 is CASSLGTGLSYEQYF. The CDR3 region has the DNA TGTGCCAGCAGCTTAGGGACAGGGCTCTCCTACGAGCAGTACTTC.

The V call is TRBV6-1, the J call TRBJ1-1, with TRBD1 as a possible D gene (5 bases). Germline assignment: CDR1 MNHNS and CDR2 SASEGT. The CDR3 consists of 17 residues. V was pared by 1 base and J by 0 bases, with 15 bases between. Here the CDR3 DNA reads TGTGCCAGCAGTGAAGTGGGGGGGGGTTTCATGAACACTGAAGCTTTCTTT. It translates to CASSEVGGGFMNTEAFF.

This sequence joins TRBV5-4 and TRBJ2-7; 8 bases are a match to TRBD1. CDR3 size: 15 residues. Trimming cost V 3 bases and J 4 bases; bases outside gene matches: 9. From germline, CDR1 is SGHNT and CDR2 YYREEE (reference sequence). CDR3 loop: CASSSPDRVRYEQYF. The CDR3 bases are TGTGCCAGCAGCTCTCCGGACAGGGTGAGATACGAGCAGTACTTC.